Included here is one T cell receptor (beta chain) sequence, with context. What it binds is not known. Use of 60 Vbeta and 13 Jbeta primers characterized the PCR. Clones were read by immunoSEQ multiplex PCR, and TCRdb kept only the in-frame ones, dropping some. Of about 110,000 clones listed, 73% are singletons. This CDR3 region has 13 residues. V was clipped by 2 bases and J by 0 bases, with 6 bases between them. Germline CDR1 reads SGHDT; CDR2 reads YYEEEE. The sample belongs to a study of cytomegalovirus exposure and HLA in healthy donors. Findings and limits, study-wide: Per a later analysis, 16,951 TCR beta sequences showed association with HLA alleles at 0.05 false discovery rate. Most TCR sequences were seen very rarely across donors, but some public TCRs occurred in many. Later on, a genetic analysis was performed. It linked a missense variant in DCLRE1C with V- and J-gene trimming of TCR beta. Only CMV serostatus was available as immune exposure information.

Sequencing used PBMCs. This chain uses TRBV5-6 with TRBJ2-7; D may be TRBD2 (5 bases). This TCR came from a man aged 35-49 years in good health and CMV-seronegative. CDR3 DNA: TGTGCCAGCAGCTTCGGGGACTCCTACGAGCAGTACTTC. This encodes CASSFGDSYEQYF. Variable domain in full (rest from reference TRBV5-6 and TRBJ2-7): DAGVTQSPTHLIKTRGQQVTLRCSPKSGHDTVSWYQQALGQGPQFIFQYYEEEERQRGNFPDRFSGHQFPNYSSELNVNALLLGDSALYLCASSFGDSYEQYFGPGTRLTVT.